Each of the 32 T cell receptor beta chains below was sequenced from the same sample in a study of blood T cell repertoires in COVID-19 (dated by TCRdb to 2018 to 2020). Preparation of the library involved the immunoSEQ multiplex PCR assay. What TCRdb holds here is the immuneACCESS table cut down to in-frame rearrangements. Part of the clones is not present; checked against another copy, under half of the missing clones reflect an unresolved V gene, and the others are unexplained. Here the sample has about 200,000 clones; around nine tenths occur a single time. The biggest ten clones account for 3% to 3.5% of the sample. Sequencing was carried out using peripheral blood. The receptors come from a man aged 55 to 69 with acute or convalescent COVID-19.

This clone was recorded only once. This sample includes further DNA sequences coding for the same CDR3. This chain links TRBV6-5 with TRBJ2-1, with 10 bases identical to TRBD1. Germline V gives CDR1 MNHEY, CDR2 SVGAGI. CDR3 length: 14 residues. Trimming took 6 bases from V and 3 from J; bases not matched to a gene: 2. CDR3 in DNA: TGTGCCAGCAGAAGGACAGGGGGCTACAATGAGCAGTTCTTC. Encoded protein: CASRRTGGYNEQFF.

This sequence joins TRBV9 and TRBJ2-5, with 8 nucleotides matching TRBD2. After removal of 1 base from V and 0 bases from J, the junction contained 5 bases not matched to a gene. The germline CDR1 and CDR2 sequences are SGDLS and YYNGEE. CDR3 length: 16 amino acids. In nucleotides, the CDR3 is TGTGCCAGCAGCGTAATGGCTAGCGGGTACCAAGAGACCCAGTACTTC. It is translated as CASSVMASGYQETQYF. Full variable domain (rest looked up from reference TRBV9 and TRBJ2-5): DSGVTQTPKHLITATGQRVTLRCSPRSGDLSVYWYQQSLDQGLQFLIQYYNGEERAKGNILERFSAQQFPDLHSELNLSSLELGDSALYFCASSVMASGYQETQYFGPGTRLLVL.

In DNA, the CDR3 is TGTGCCAGCAGCTCCCAGCGGGGGAACCAAGAGACCCAGTACTTC. The encoded protein is CASSSQRGNQETQYF. This rearrangement joins TRBV5-6 to TRBJ2-5; 8 bases map to TRBD2. The CDR3 contains 15 residues. Per the germline V gene, CDR1 is SGHDT and CDR2 is YYEEEE. Germline trimming cut 3 bases from V and 0 bases from J; bases unmatched to any gene: 4. The whole variable domain, filled in from reference TRBV5-6 and TRBJ2-5, reads DAGVTQSPTHLIKTRGQQVTLRCSPKSGHDTVSWYQQALGQGPQFIFQYYEEEERQRGNFPDRFSGHQFPNYSSELNVNALLLGDSALYLCASSSQRGNQETQYFGPGTRLLVL.

The chain links TRBV11-2 to TRBJ2-2; D is ambiguous. Germline values: CDR1 SGHAT, CDR2 FQNNGV. The V end lost 5 bases, the J end lost 7 bases, and 14 bases lay between the germline ends. This CDR3 has 14 residues. In nucleotides, the CDR3 is TGTGCCAGCAGCCGTAGAGAATTGAACGGGGAGCTGTTTTTT. This codes for CASSRRELNGELFF.

The CDR3 DNA is TGCGCCAGCAGCAACGACAGGGTTAGGACTGAAGCTTTCTTT. It is translated as CASSNDRVRTEAFF. The genes are TRBV5-1 and TRBJ1-1, with TRBD1 matching over 7 bases. The germline gives CDR1 SGHRS, CDR2 YFSETQ. V lost 4 bases, J lost 5 bases, and 8 bases stayed unmatched. This CDR3 region has 14 residues. Full variable domain (remainder filled in from reference TRBV5-1 and TRBJ1-1): KAGVTQTPRYLIKTRGQQVTLSCSPISGHRSVSWYQQTPGQGLQFLFEYFSETQRNKGNFPGRFSGRQFSNSRSEMNVSTLELGDSALYLCASSNDRVRTEAFFGQGTRLTVV.

The chain carries TRBV5-8 and TRBJ1-6; TRBD1 is a possible D gene (6 bases). Germline CDR1 reads SGHTS; CDR2 reads YDEGEE. V gave up 4 bases and J gave up 7 bases, with 15 bases separating them. CDR3 length equals 15 residues. CDR3 nucleotide sequence: TGTGCCAGCAGCCATCTTAGGACAGCAAATTCACCCCTCCACTTT. This translates into CASSHLRTANSPLHF.

V and J are TRBV10-2 and TRBJ2-2; 10 bases line up with TRBD2. CDR1 is WSHSY and CDR2 is SAAADI in the germline V gene. There are 15 residues in the CDR3. V dropped 4 bases and J dropped 4; count of bases not matched to a gene: 3. The DNA of the CDR3 is TGCGCCAGCAGTGCCAGCGGGGGGGCCACCGGGGAGCTGTTTTTT. Translating gives CASSASGGATGELFF.

The chain combines TRBV11-2 with TRBJ1-5, with D maybe TRBD1 (5 bases). CDR3 length: 13 amino acids. V dropped 3 bases and J dropped 9 bases, with 12 bases sitting between them. Germline V lookup: CDR1 SGHAT, CDR2 FQNNGV. CDR3 bases: TGTGCCAGCAGCTTCGGGGGAAAGGGGCCCCAGCATTTT. As protein: CASSFGGKGPQHF.

The J gene is TRBJ2-1, the V gene TRBV3-1 (or the pseudogene TRBV3-2), with TRBD2 matching over 8 bases. Germline V gives CDR1 LGHDT, CDR2 YNNKEL (reference sequence). This CDR3 has 17 residues. V was clipped by 6 bases and J by 7 bases; unmatched bases: 17. CDR3 sequence reads: CASRYSGTRGTQNEQFF. CDR3 DNA: TGTGCCAGCAGATACAGCGGGACTAGGGGGACCCAGAATGAGCAGTTCTTC.

The chain links TRBV28 to TRBJ1-5, with 7 bases identical to TRBD1. CDR1 is MDHEN and CDR2 is SYDVKM in the germline V gene. With V trimmed by 3 bases and J by 1 base, 3 bases remained unmatched. The CDR3 has 15 amino acids. The CDR3 sequence is CASSFSRGSNQPQHF. Here the CDR3 DNA reads TGTGCCAGCAGTTTTTCCAGGGGGAGCAATCAGCCCCAGCATTTT.

The chain carries TRBV10-3 and TRBJ2-3; 9 nucleotides line up with TRBD1. The junction had 10 bases not matched to a gene; V was cut back by 5 bases and J by 4 bases. Germline loops: CDR1 ENHRY, CDR2 SYGVKD. The CDR3 extends over 16 amino acids. The CDR3 region is CAISSTRDRVADTQYF. For the CDR3, the DNA is TGTGCCATCAGTTCAACCCGGGACAGGGTGGCAGATACGCAGTATTTT.

This rearrangement joins TRBV21-1 to TRBJ2-7; the table's D call, TRBD1, has no DNA check behind it. TRBV21-1 counts as a pseudogene. This CDR3 comprises 17 residues. This chain's CDR3 is CASSLTFRGRKKYEQYF. Here the CDR3 DNA reads TGTGCCAGCAGCCTTACTTTCAGGGGGCGGAAAAAATACGAGCAGTACTTC.

V and J are TRBV18 and TRBJ2-2; D perhaps matches TRBD1 (5 bases). V was clipped by 6 bases and J by 3 bases, with 11 bases between them. The CDR3 has 14 amino acids. Germline CDR1 KGHSH, CDR2 LQKENI. DNA of the CDR3: TGTGCCAGCTCCTTCGACAGTTACACCGGGGAGCTGTTTTTT. Its translation: CASSFDSYTGELFF.

This clone has a handful of counts. V and J are TRBV4-1 and TRBJ2-5; a weak D match, TRBD1 (6 bases). The length of the CDR3 is 17 residues. CDR1 and CDR2 (germline): MGHRA, YSYEKL. Trimming left V 1 base short and J 5 bases short, with 20 bases between. CDR3 sequence: CASSQAGSGPQGETQYF. The DNA for the CDR3 is TGCGCCAGCAGCCAAGCGGGATCGGGCCCCCAGGGGGAGACCCAGTACTTC.

The genes are TRBV7-3 and TRBJ1-1; possible D gene TRBD1, 6 bases. The CDR3 runs 14 residues. V gave up 5 bases and J gave up 4 bases, with 14 bases separating them. The germline CDR1 and CDR2 sequences are SGHTA and FQGTGA. The CDR3 nucleotides read TGTGCCAGCAGCCGTCGACAGGATTTCACTGAAGCTTTCTTT. This sequence encodes CASSRRQDFTEAFF.

This chain joins TRBV7-3 and TRBJ2-3; no clear D gene. V shed 2 bases and J shed 2 bases, with 5 bases lying between them. This CDR3 contains 13 residues. CDR1 is SGHTA, CDR2 FQGTGA, per germline. This CDR3 reads CASSLQYTDTQYF. CDR3 DNA sequence: TGTGCCAGCAGCTTACAGTACACAGATACGCAGTATTTT.

This clone was observed a few times. This chain links TRBV7-2 with TRBJ1-5; maybe TRBD1 (5 bases). The CDR3 contains 13 residues. V lost 5 bases and J 5 bases, leaving 10 bases between the germline ends. Germline assignment: CDR1 SGHTA and CDR2 FQGNSA. For the CDR3, the DNA is TGTGCCAGCAGCCGACAGAAGTATCAGCCCCAGCATTTT. Encoded protein: CASSRQKYQPQHF.

The chain couples TRBV5-1 to TRBJ2-2, with D perhaps matching TRBD1 (6 bases). CDR3 length: 16 residues. Germline V gives CDR1 SGHRS, CDR2 YFSETQ. V lost 0 bases to trimming and J lost 0 bases, with 9 bases between them. The CDR3 DNA follows: TGCGCCAGCAGCTTGGGCAGGGGCTCGAACACCGGGGAGCTGTTTTTT. Its translation is CASSLGRGSNTGELFF.

The rearrangement uses TRBV11-2 and TRBJ2-7, with TRBD1 as a possible D gene (6 bases). The V gene lost 7 bases and the J gene lost 3 bases, with 19 bases spanning the gap. This CDR3 contains 15 residues. Germline CDR1 reads SGHAT; CDR2 reads FQNNGV. The CDR3 sequence is CASTIQGARFYEQYF. CDR3 nucleotide sequence: TGTGCCAGCACCATACAGGGCGCCCGGTTCTACGAGCAGTACTTC. The entire variable domain, with the rest obtained from reference TRBV11-2 and TRBJ2-7, is as follows: EAGVAQSPRYKIIEKRQSVAFWCNPISGHATLYWYQQILGQGPKLLIQFQNNGVVDDSQLPKDRFSAERLKGVDSTLKIQPAKLEDSAVYLCASTIQGARFYEQYFGPGTRLTVT.

In its sample, this clone was seen once. This chain connects TRBV30 to TRBJ1-1; D not resolved. The V and J ends lost 2 bases and 7 bases respectively, with 11 bases between them. This CDR3 comprises 12 residues. Germline loops: CDR1 GTSNPN, CDR2 SVGIG (reference sequence). The CDR3 loop is CAWSLPRGEAFF. The CDR3, as DNA: TGTGCCTGGAGTCTTCCGCGGGGTGAAGCTTTCTTT. The variable domain in full, with the rest retrieved from reference TRBV30 and TRBJ1-1, is SQTIHQWPATLVQPVGSPLSLECTVEGTSNPNLYWYRQAAGRGLQLLFYSVGIGQISSEVPQNLSASRPQDRQFILSSKKLLLSDSGFYLCAWSLPRGEAFFGQGTRLTVV.

This chain joins TRBV19 and TRBJ2-1; possible D gene TRBD2, 6 bases. The CDR3 consists of 16 residues. Germline-derived CDR1 and CDR2 are LNHDA and SQIVND (reference sequence). The V gene lost 5 bases and the J gene lost 4 bases, with 18 bases spanning the gap. The CDR3 spells CASSLAGPQTYNEQFF. In DNA, the CDR3 is TGTGCCAGTAGTCTCGCGGGACCGCAGACGTACAATGAGCAGTTCTTC.

The V call is TRBV6-2 or TRBV6-3, the J call TRBJ2-3; 14 bases are shared with TRBD2. The CDR3 is 17 residues long. V gave up 4 bases and J gave up 5 bases; unmatched junction bases: 8. The V gene's germline CDR1 is MNHEY and CDR2 SVGEGT. Here the CDR3 DNA reads TGTGCCAGCAGTTCCAGACTAGCGGGGGGGCAAGGAGATACGCAGTATTTT. This gives the protein CASSSRLAGGQGDTQYF.

DNA of the CDR3: TGTGCCAGCATGCGGGGGGCAGGTGGAAACACCATATATTTT. This gives the protein CASMRGAGGNTIYF. This chain connects TRBV6-6 to TRBJ1-3; D might be TRBD1 (6 bases). V dropped 7 bases and J dropped 3 bases, with 13 bases sitting between them. There are 14 residues in the CDR3. Germline V gene sequence: CDR1 MNHNY, CDR2 SVGAGI (reference sequence).

The rearrangement links TRBV7-2 to TRBJ1-5; D is unresolved. In germline, CDR1 is SGHTA, CDR2 FQGNSA. Trimming stripped 5 bases from V and 3 bases from J, with 11 bases between. CDR3 length: 14 amino acids. DNA of the CDR3: TGTGCCAGCAGCCCCCGCAGTACCAATCAGCCCCAGCATTTT. Translated: CASSPRSTNQPQHF.

This chain uses TRBV7-3 with TRBJ2-1, with D unresolved. The V gene lost 3 bases and the J gene lost 8 bases, with 8 bases spanning the gap. Germline V gene data show CDR1 as SGHTA and CDR2 as FQGTGA. The CDR3 runs 12 residues. The CDR3 loop is CASSLSFHEQFF. DNA of the CDR3: TGTGCCAGCAGCTTGAGCTTCCATGAGCAGTTCTTC.

The rearrangement joins TRBV5-4 to TRBJ1-2, with 8 bases lining up with TRBD1. Germline V gene data show CDR1 as SGHNT and CDR2 as YYREEE (reference sequence). This CDR3 has 14 residues. The junction had 11 bases not matched to a gene; V was cut back by 0 bases and J by 13 bases. The CDR3 bases are TGTGCCAGCAGCTTGGAAGTTGGCAGGGGGCTTAGCACCTTC. Residues: CASSLEVGRGLSTF.

V is TRBV5-4 and J is TRBJ1-2, with D unclear. The V and J ends lost 3 bases and 1 base respectively, with 16 bases between them. The CDR3 spans 16 residues. CDR1 and CDR2 from the germline V gene are SGHNT and YYREEE (reference sequence). The CDR3 region has the DNA TGTGCCAGCAGCTCCAAGGCGGGGATCAATAACTATGGCTACACCTTC. This gives the protein CASSSKAGINNYGYTF.

The V gene is TRBV6-6, the J gene TRBJ2-3; D gene ambiguous. The CDR3 length is 11 residues. Germline V CDR1 and CDR2: MNHNY, SVGAGI (reference sequence). With 6 bases removed from V and 5 bases from J, the gap between germline ends came to 6 bases. CDR3 DNA sequence: TGTGCCAGCAGCCCGAGAGATACGCAGTATTTT. Residues: CASSPRDTQYF.

The chain combines TRBV7-8 with TRBJ1-5, with 7 bases matching TRBD1. Trimming cost V 6 bases and J 2 bases; bases outside gene matches: 7. This CDR3 comprises 15 residues. The germline CDR1 and CDR2 sequences are SGHVS and FQNEAQ. Here the CDR3 DNA reads TGTGCCAGCAGTCCGACAGGGCCGGGCAATCAGCCCCAGCATTTT. It codes for CASSPTGPGNQPQHF.

The V gene is TRBV6-5, the J gene TRBJ2-5; 11 bases map to TRBD1. CDR1 and CDR2 (germline): MNHEY, SVGAGI. V shed 9 bases, J shed 0 bases, and the junction held 6 bases outside the gene matches. CDR3 length: 15 amino acids. CDR3 in DNA: TGTGCCAGTAAGCGGGACAGGGGGAACCAAGAGACCCAGTACTTC. This translates into CASKRDRGNQETQYF.

The chain carries TRBV6-1 and TRBJ1-5; D uncertain. Germline V lookup: CDR1 MNHNS, CDR2 SASEGT. CDR3 length: 15 residues. The ends were cut back, 1 base at V and 4 bases at J, with 11 bases in the middle. The CDR3 region is CASSEGANLNQPQHF. The CDR3 DNA reads TGTGCCAGCAGTGAAGGAGCGAATCTTAATCAGCCCCAGCATTTT.

In DNA form, the CDR3 reads TGTGCCAGCCAGGGGGTCGGGTTTCCGAGCTATGGCTACACCTTC. Translating it yields CASQGVGFPSYGYTF. The genes are TRBV6-6 and TRBJ1-2; TRBD1 matches 7 bases. With 8 bases clipped from V and 4 bases from J, the junction kept 13 bases outside the gene matches. CDR3 length equals 15 residues. Germline assignment: CDR1 MNHNY and CDR2 SVGAGI (reference sequence).